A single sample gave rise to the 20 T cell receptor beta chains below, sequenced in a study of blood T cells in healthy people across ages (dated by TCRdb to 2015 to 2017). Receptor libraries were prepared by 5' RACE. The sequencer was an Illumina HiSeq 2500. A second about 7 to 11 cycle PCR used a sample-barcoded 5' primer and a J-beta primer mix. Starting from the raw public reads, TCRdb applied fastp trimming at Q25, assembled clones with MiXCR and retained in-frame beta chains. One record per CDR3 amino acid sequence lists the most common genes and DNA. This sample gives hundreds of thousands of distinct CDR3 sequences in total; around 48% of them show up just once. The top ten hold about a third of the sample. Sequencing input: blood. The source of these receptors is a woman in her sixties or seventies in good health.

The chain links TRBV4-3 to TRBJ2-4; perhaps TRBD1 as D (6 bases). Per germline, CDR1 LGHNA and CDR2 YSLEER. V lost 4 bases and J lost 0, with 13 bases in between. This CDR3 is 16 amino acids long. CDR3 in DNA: TGCGCCAGCAGCCCGCAGGGGTGGGGAGCCAAAAACATTCAGTACTTC. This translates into CASSPQGWGAKNIQYF.

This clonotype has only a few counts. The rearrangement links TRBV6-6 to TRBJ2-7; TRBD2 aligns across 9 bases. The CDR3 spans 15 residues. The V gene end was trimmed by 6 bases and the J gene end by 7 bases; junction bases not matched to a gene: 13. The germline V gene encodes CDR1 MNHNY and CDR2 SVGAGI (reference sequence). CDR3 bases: TGTGCCAGCAGCAGCAGCGGGAGGTCGGTAGAAGAGCAGTACTTC. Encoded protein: CASSSSGRSVEEQYF.

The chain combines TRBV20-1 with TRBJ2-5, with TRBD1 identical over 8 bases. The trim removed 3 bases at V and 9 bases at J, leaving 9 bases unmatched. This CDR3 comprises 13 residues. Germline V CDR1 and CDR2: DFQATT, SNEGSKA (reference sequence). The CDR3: CSARGQADRAQYF. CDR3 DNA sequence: TGCAGTGCTAGGGGACAGGCGGATCGGGCCCAGTACTTC.

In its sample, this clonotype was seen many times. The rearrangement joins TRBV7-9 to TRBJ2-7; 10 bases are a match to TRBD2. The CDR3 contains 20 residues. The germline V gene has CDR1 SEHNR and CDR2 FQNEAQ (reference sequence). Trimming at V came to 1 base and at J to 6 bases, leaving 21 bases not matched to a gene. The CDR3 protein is CASSLVLMASGRSSWSEQYF. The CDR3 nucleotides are TGTGCCAGCAGCTTAGTGTTAATGGCTAGCGGGAGATCCAGTTGGTCCGAGCAGTACTTC.

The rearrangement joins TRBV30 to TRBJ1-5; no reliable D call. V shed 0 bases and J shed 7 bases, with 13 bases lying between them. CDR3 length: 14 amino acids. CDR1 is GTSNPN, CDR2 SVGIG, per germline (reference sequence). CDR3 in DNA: TGTGCCTGGAGTGTATTGGAGGTCGGCCAGCCCCAGCATTTT. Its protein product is CAWSVLEVGQPQHF.

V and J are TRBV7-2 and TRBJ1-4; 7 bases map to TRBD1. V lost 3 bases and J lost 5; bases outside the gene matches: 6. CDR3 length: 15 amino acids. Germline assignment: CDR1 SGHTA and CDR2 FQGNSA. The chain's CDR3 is CASSLTGSGNEKLFF. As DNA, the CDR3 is TGTGCCAGCAGCTTGACAGGGTCCGGGAATGAAAAACTGTTTTTT.

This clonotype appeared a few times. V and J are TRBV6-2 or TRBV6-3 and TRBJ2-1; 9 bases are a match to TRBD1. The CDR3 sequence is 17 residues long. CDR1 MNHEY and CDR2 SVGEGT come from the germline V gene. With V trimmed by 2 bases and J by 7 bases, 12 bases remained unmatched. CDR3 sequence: CASSYPNRDRARNEQFF. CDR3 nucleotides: TGTGCCAGCAGTTACCCCAACCGGGACAGGGCTCGGAATGAGCAGTTCTTC.

CDR3 sequence: CAWSHTDTQYF. CDR3 nucleotides: TGTGCCTGGAGTCACACAGATACGCAGTATTTT. The chain links TRBV30 to TRBJ2-3; D ambiguous. The CDR3 loop spans 11 amino acids. V shed 2 bases and J shed 2 bases, with 2 bases lying between them. The germline CDR1 and CDR2 sequences are GTSNPN and SVGIG (reference sequence).

The CDR3 DNA reads as TGTGCCAGCTCTCCGATAATCGGGACAGGGGTTGGAGCTTTCTTT. It encodes CASSPIIGTGVGAFF. J is TRBJ1-1 and V is TRBV27; 10 bases align to TRBD1. The germline V gene has CDR1 MNHEY and CDR2 SMNVEV (reference sequence). Unmatched junction bases numbered 16, after V lost 8 bases and J lost 10 bases. The CDR3 has 15 residues.

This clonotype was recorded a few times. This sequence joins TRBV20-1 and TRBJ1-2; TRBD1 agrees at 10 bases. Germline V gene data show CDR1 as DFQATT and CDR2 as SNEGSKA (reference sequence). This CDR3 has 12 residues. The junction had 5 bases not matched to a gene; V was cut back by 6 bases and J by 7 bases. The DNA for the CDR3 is TGCAGTGCGGGGGACAGGGGCGGTGGCTACACCTTC. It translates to CSAGDRGGGYTF.

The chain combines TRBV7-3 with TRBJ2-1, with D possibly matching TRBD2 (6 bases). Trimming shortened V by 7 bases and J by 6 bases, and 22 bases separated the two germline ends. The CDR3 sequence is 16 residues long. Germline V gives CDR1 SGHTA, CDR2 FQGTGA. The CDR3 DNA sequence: TGTGCCAGCACCCCATTGGGAGGACTTTTAATCAATGAGCAGTTCTTC. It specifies CASTPLGGLLINEQFF.

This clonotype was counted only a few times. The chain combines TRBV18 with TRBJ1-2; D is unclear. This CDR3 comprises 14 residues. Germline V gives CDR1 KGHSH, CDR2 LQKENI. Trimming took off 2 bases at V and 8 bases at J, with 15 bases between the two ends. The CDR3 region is CASSPSNPKLGYTF. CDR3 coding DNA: TGTGCCAGCTCACCAAGCAACCCGAAACTCGGCTACACCTTC.

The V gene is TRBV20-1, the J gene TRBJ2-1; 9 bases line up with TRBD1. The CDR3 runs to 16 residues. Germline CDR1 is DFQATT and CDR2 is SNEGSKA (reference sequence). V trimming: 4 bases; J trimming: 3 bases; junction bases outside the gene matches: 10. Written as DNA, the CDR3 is TGCAGTGCTACTGCCGAACAGGGGGCAATCTACAATGAGCAGTTCTTC. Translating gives CSATAEQGAIYNEQFF.

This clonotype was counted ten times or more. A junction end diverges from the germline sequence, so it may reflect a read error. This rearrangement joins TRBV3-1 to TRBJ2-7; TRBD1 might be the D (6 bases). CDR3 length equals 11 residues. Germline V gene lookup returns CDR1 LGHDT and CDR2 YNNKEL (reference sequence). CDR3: CASSQGGEQYF. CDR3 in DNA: TGCGCCAGCAGCCAAGGGGGAGAGCAGTACTTC.

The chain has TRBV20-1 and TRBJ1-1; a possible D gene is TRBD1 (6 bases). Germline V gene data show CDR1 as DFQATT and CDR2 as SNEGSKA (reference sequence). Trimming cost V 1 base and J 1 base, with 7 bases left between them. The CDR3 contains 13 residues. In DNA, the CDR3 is TGCAGTGCTAGAGGGGGGGCGAACACTGAAGCTTTCTTT. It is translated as CSARGGANTEAFF.

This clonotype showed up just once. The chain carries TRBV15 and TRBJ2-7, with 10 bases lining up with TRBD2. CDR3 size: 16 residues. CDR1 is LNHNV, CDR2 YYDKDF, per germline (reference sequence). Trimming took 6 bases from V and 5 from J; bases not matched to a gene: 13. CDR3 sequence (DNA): TGTGCCACCAGAGCTAGCGGGAGAGGAAACATCAACGAGCAGTACTTC. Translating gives CATRASGRGNINEQYF.

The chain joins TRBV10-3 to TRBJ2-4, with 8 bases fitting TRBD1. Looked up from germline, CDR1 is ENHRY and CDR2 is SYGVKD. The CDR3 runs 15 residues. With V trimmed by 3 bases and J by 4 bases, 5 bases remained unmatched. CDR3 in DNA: TGTGCCATCAGTGAAGTTCGGACAGGGAAAAACATTCAGTACTTC. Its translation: CAISEVRTGKNIQYF.

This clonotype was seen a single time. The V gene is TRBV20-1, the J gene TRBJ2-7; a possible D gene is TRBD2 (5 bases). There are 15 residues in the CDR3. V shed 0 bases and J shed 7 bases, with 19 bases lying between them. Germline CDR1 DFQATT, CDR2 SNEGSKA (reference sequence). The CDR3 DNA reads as TGCAGTGCTAGAGATTTCCAGGACTCCTACAATGAGCAGTACTTC. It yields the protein CSARDFQDSYNEQYF.

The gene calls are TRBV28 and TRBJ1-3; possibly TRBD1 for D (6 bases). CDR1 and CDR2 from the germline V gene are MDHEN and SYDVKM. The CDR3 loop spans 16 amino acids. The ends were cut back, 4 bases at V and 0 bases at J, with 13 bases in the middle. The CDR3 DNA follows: TGTGCCAGCAGTTCTCCTGCAGGGGCCTCTGGAAACACCATATATTTT. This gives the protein CASSSPAGASGNTIYF. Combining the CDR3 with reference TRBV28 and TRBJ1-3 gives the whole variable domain DVKVTQSSRYLVKRTGEKVFLECVQDMDHENMFWYRQDPGLGLRLIYFSYDVKMKEKGDIPEGYSVSREKKERFSLILESASTNQTSMYLCASSSPAGASGNTIYFGEGSWLTVV.

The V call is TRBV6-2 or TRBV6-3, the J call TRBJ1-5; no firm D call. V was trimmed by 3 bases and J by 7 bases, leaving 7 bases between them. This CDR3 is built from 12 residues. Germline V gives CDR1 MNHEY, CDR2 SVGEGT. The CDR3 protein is CASSYVQQPQHF. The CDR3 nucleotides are TGTGCCAGCAGTTATGTTCAGCAGCCCCAGCATTTT.